Each of the 6 T cell receptor beta chains below was sequenced from the same sample in a study of CD8 T cells in ankylosing spondylitis. TCRdb ran MiXCR on the 5' RACE reads and lists one entry per CDR3 protein. The sample contains 300,000 to 400,000 distinct CDR3 sequences, 20% of which appear only once. The sequenced sample consisted of blood, either unsorted or a sorted T cell fraction (not recorded which). The source is a male donor with ankylosing spondylitis or in good health (not recorded which).

The chain is built from TRBV7-2 and TRBJ2-7; possibly TRBD2 for D (6 bases). This CDR3 contains 16 residues. CDR1 is SGHTA and CDR2 is FQGNSA in the germline V gene. The V end lost 4 bases, the J end lost 2 bases, and 18 bases lay between the germline ends. The CDR3 here is CASSSKGRRDPYEQYF. CDR3 coding DNA: TGTGCCAGCAGCTCTAAAGGACGGAGGGACCCCTACGAGCAGTACTTC.

V and J are TRBV4-2 and TRBJ2-3; D is unclear. CDR3 size: 14 residues. Germline CDR1 LGHNA, CDR2 YNFKEQ. The germline V and J ends were trimmed by 2 bases and 3 bases, with 9 bases remaining between them. Written as DNA, the CDR3 is TGTGCCAGCAGCCAAACCGACACGACAGATACGCAGTATTTT. This codes for CASSQTDTTDTQYF.

The V call is TRBV5-6, the J call TRBJ2-4; D perhaps matches TRBD2 (5 bases). The CDR3 is 15 residues long. Germline CDR1 reads SGHDT; CDR2 reads YYEEEE. Trimming removed 1 base from V and 4 bases from J, with 12 bases in between. The CDR3 protein is CASSLLRASKNIQYF. The CDR3 coding sequence is TGTGCCAGCAGCTTGTTGCGGGCATCAAAAAACATTCAGTACTTC.

The chain recombines TRBV10-2 with TRBJ2-1; TRBD2 might be the D (6 bases). This CDR3 is 12 amino acids long. CDR1 is WSHSY and CDR2 is SAAADI in the germline V gene. The V end lost 7 bases, the J end lost 7 bases, and 11 bases lay between the germline ends. The CDR3 region is CASITAGNEQFF. Written as DNA, the CDR3 is TGCGCCAGCATTACTGCGGGGAATGAGCAGTTCTTC.

This clonotype was detected a few times. V and J are TRBV3-1 and TRBJ2-3; D is possibly TRBD1 or TRBD2 (6 bases each). Trimming removed 0 bases at V and 6 bases at J, with 16 bases between. The V gene's germline CDR1 is LGHDT and CDR2 YNNKEL (reference sequence). There are 16 residues in the CDR3. For the CDR3, the DNA is TGTGCCAGCAGCCAAGATGTCGGGGGCCTCGGGGATACGCAGTATTTT. It encodes CASSQDVGGLGDTQYF.

V is TRBV12-3 or TRBV12-4 and J is TRBJ2-2, with D maybe TRBD1 (5 bases). V was pared by 5 bases and J by 6 bases, with 10 bases between. CDR3 length: 13 amino acids. CDR3 residues: CASSARVAGELFF. The CDR3 coding sequence is TGTGCCAGCAGTGCCAGGGTAGCCGGGGAGCTGTTTTTT.